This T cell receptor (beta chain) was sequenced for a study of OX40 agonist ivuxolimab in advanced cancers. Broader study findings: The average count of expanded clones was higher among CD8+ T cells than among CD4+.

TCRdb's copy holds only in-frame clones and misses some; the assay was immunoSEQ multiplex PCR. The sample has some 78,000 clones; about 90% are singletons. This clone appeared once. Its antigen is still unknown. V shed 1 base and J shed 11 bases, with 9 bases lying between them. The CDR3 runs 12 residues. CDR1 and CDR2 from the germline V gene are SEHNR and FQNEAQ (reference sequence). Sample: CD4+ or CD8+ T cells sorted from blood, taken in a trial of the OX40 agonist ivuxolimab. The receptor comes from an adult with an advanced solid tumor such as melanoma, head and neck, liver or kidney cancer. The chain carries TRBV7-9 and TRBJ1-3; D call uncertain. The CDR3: CASSLESAPIYF. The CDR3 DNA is TGTGCCAGCAGCTTAGAGTCCGCGCCCATATATTTT.